Sequencing of this T cell receptor beta chain was carried out in a study of long-term antiretroviral therapy in people with HIV. Study results and caveats: Before ART, certain clones expanded, and these dominated the repertoire at all time points.

With survey level as its setting, the immunoSEQ assay was v3.0. TCRdb's table, derived via immunoSEQ multiplex PCR, lists solely in-frame clones and lacks some. This table holds under 20,000 clones, 75% to 85% found once. This clone appeared a single time. Its antigen is unknown. The CDR3 runs 14 residues. The V and J ends lost 7 bases and 2 bases respectively, with 12 bases between them. Germline V gene lookup returns CDR1 LNHDA and CDR2 SQIVND (reference sequence). Participants who had HIV were, without exception, treated in the United States. The gene calls are TRBV19 and TRBJ1-5; unclear D gene. The source is a man aged 18-30 years with HIV. The sequencing here drew on unsorted PBMCs, taken 0.1 years before starting antiretroviral therapy. The CDR3 loop reads CASTGSRGNQPQHF. CDR3 DNA sequence: TGTGCCAGTACCGGATCGAGGGGCAATCAGCCCCAGCATTTT.